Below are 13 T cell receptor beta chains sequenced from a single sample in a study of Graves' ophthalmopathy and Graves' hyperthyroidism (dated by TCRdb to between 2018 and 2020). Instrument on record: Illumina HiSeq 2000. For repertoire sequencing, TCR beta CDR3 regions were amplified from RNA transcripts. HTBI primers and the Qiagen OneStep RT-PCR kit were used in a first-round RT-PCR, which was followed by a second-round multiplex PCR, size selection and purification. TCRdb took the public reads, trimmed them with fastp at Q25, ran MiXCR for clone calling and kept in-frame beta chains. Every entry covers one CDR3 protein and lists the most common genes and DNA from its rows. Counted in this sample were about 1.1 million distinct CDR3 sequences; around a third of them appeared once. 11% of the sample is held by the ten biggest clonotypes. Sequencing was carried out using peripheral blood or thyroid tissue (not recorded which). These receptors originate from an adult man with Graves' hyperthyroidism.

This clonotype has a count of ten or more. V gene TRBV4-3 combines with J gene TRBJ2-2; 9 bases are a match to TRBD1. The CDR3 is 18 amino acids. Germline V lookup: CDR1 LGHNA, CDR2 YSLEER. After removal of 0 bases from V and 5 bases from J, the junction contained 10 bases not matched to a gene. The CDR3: CASSQDGGGTGLTGELFF. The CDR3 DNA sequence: TGCGCCAGCAGCCAAGATGGTGGCGGGACAGGGCTTACCGGGGAGCTGTTTTTT.

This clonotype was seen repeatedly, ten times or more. The DNA of the CDR3 is TGTGCCAGCAGTCGGACACACAGCAATCAGCCCCAGCATTTT. Encoded protein: CASSRTHSNQPQHF. The chain is built from TRBV12-3 or TRBV12-4 and TRBJ1-5, with D maybe TRBD1 (5 bases). Trimming stripped 5 bases from V and 1 base from J, with 9 bases between. The CDR3 totals 14 residues.

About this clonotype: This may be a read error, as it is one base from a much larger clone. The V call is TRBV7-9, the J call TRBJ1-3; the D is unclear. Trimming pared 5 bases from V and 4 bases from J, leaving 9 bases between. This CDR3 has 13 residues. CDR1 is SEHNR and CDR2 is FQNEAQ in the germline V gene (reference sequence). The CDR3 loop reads CASSPRNGNTIYF. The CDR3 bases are TGTGCCAGCAGCCCCCGGAACGGAAACACCATATATTTT.

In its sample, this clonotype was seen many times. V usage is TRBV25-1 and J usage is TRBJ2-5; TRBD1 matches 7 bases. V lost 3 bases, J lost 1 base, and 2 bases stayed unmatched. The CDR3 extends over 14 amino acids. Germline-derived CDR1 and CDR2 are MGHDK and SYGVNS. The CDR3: CASSEGQSQETQYF. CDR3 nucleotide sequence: TGTGCCAGCAGTGAGGGACAGTCCCAAGAGACCCAGTACTTC.

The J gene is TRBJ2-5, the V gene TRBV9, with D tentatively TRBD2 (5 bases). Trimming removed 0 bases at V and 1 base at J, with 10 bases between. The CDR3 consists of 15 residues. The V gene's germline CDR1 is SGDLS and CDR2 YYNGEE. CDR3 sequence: CASSVGAAGQETQYF. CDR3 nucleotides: TGTGCCAGCAGCGTAGGGGCGGCGGGCCAAGAGACCCAGTACTTC.

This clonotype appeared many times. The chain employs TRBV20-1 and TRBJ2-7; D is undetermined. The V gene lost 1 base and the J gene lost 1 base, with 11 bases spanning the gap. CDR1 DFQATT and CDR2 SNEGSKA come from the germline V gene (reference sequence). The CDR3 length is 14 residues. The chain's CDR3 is CSARVLQASYEQYF. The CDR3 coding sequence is TGCAGTGCTAGAGTGCTCCAGGCTTCCTACGAGCAGTACTTC.

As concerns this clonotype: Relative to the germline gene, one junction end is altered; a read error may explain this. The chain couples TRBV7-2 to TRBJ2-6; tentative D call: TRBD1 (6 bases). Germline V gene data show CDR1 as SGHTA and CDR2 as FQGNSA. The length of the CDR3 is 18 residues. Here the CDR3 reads CASSLGGGLCSGADVLTF. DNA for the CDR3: TGTGCCAGCAGCTTAGGAGGGGGTCTCTGTTCTGGGGCCGACGTCCTGACTTTC.

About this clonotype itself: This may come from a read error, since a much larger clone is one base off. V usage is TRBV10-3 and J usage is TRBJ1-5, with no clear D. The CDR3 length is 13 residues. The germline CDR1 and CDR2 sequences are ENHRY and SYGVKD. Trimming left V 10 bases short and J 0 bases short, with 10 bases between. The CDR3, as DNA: TGTGCCAGCAGATCCTATAGCAATCAGCCCCAGCATTTT. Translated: CASRSYSNQPQHF.

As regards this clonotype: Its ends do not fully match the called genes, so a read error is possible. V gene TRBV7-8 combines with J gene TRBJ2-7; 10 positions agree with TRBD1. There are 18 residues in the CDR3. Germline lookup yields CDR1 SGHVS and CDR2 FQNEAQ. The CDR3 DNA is TGTGCCAGCAGGTCTGGGACAGGGGCCCGTCGCGTCTCCCACGAGCAGTACTTC. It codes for CASRSGTGARRVSHEQYF.

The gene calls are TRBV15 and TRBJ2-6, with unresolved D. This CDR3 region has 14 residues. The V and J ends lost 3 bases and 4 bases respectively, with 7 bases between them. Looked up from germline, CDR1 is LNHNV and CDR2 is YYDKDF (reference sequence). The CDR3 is CATSSYSGANVLTF. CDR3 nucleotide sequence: TGTGCCACCAGCAGTTACTCGGGGGCCAACGTCCTGACTTTC.

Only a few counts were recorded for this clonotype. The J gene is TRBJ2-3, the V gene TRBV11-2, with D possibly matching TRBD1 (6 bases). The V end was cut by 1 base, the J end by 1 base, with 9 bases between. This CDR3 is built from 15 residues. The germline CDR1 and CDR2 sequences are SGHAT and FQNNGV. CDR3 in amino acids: CASSLVEGGTDTQYF. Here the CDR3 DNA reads TGTGCCAGCAGCTTAGTAGAGGGGGGCACAGATACGCAGTATTTT.

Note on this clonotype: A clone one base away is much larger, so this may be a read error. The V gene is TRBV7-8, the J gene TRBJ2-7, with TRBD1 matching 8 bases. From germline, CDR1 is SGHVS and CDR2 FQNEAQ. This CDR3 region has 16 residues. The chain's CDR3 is CASSEWTGIGAYGQYF. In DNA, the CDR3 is TGTGCCAGCAGCGAGTGGACAGGGATTGGGGCCTACGGGCAGTACTTC. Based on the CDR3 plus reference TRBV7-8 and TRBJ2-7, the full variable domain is GAGVSQSPRYKVAKRGQDVALRCDPISGHVSLFWYQQALGQGPEFLTYFQNEAQLDKSGLPSDRFFAERPEGSVSTLKIQRTQQEDSAVYLCASSEWTGIGAYGQYFGPGTRLTVT.

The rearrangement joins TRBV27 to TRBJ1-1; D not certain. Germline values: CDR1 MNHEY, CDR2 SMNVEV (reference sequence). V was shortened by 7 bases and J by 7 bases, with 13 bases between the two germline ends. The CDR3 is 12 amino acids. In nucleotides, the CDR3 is TGTGCCAGCATCACCCCAGGATATGAAGCTTTCTTT. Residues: CASITPGYEAFF.